This paragraph covers one T cell receptor beta chain sequence. Its antigen target is currently unknown. Within one base of it there is no much larger clone, and no base qualities were kept. No patient had received any treatment before thyroid surgery. The study retrospectively analysed patient clinical samples collected from the early 2010s to the late 2010s using T-cell receptor beta sequencing. These data originate in a study of metastatic and nonmetastatic thyroid tumors (dated by TCRdb to the early 2020s). As for the study more broadly: Repertoires were compared across peripheral blood and tumor or nodule tissue samples from malignant and benign thyroid patients.

The CDR3 has 16 amino acids, counting the end cysteine and phenylalanine. The sequence is cut down to CDR3 DNA, 48 bases in frame from base 1. Reading the germline V gene (reference sequence) gives CDR1 LGHDT and CDR2 YNNKEL. Trimming takes 1 base off V and 3 bases off J; junction bases not matched to a gene: 8. The library relied on PCR. The sequencer was an Illumina HiSeq 4000. High-throughput sequencing was used to profile the TCR beta-chain CDR3 region of each patient. Concerning the study's data processing: Drawing on CDR3 differences between clinicopathological groups, the researchers built a classifier meant to tell apart patients with distant-metastatic papillary thyroid cancer. To measure repertoire diversity the researchers used the Shannon index, while the Morisita-Horn index served to gauge how similar the tumor and blood repertoires were. TCRdb reworked the public reads: Q25 trimming with fastp, MiXCR clone assembly, productive beta chains retained. TCRdb's processing, not the authors' own work, is the source of the V and J calls. The sample table shows about 32,000 clones, and roughly 33% are seen once. In total, the top ten clones hold about 16% of the sample.

Points the paper makes about the study in general: TCR beta diversity was reported as significantly higher in malignant tumors than in benign nodules, in both blood and tumor samples.

In this chain, TRBV3-1 is recombined with TRBJ2-7; the junction holds 8 bases that match TRBD1. Sequences were obtained from tumor tissue. This receptor was taken from a female donor with papillary thyroid cancer or a benign thyroid nodule (not recorded which). Some clones in this sample may be carry-over from other donors' samples. The CDR3 reads as follows: CASSQGAAGTGYEQYF. The DNA sequence is as follows: TGTGCCAGCAGCCAAGGTGCCGCCGGGACAGGCTACGAGCAGTACTTC.